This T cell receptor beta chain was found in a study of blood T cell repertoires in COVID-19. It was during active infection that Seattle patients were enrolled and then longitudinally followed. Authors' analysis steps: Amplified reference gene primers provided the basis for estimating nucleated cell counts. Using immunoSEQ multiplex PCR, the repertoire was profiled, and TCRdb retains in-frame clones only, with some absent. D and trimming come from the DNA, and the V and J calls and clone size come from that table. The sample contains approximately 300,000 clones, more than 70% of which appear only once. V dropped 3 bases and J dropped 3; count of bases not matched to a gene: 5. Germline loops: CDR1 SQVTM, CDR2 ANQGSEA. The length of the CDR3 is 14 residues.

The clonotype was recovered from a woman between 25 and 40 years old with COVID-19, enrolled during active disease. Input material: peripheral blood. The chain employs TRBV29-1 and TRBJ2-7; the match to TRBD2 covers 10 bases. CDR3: CSVDGLAGDYEQYF. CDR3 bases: TGCAGCGTTGACGGGCTAGCGGGGGACTACGAGCAGTACTTC.